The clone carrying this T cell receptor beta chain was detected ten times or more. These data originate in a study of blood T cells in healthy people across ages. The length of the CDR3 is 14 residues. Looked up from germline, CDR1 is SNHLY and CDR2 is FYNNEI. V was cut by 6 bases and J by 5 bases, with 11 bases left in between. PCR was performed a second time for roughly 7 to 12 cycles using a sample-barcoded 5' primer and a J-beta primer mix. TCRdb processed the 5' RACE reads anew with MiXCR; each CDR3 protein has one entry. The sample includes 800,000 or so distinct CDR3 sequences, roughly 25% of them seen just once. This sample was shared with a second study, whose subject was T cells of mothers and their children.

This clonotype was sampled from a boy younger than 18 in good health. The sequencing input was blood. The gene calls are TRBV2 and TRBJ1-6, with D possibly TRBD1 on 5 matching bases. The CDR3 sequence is CASRTGPNNSPLHF. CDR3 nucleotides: TGTGCCAGCAGGACGGGGCCTAATAATTCACCCCTCCACTTT.